This T cell receptor beta chain stems from a study of regulatory T cells in long-lasting Graves disease. At least ten counts were recorded for this clonotype. Its target is unknown. General study findings and limits: TCR diversity was lower in persistent Graves' patients (versus newly diagnosed ones).

Time point described: newly diagnosed GD, antithyroid drugs for less than 3 months. After RNA was extracted from PBMCs, the TCR library was made from it. Combining iRepertoire HTBI primers with Arm-PCR of CDR3 regions, the authors built TCR beta libraries. TCRdb reprocessed the multiplex PCR reads via MiXCR and lists one record per CDR3 protein. The sample contains about 540,000 distinct CDR3 sequences, roughly 14% of which appear only once. A further study also used this sample, focusing on T cells in Graves' hyperthyroidism and ophthalmopathy. From that paper: The study defined stable Graves' hyperthyroidism as no ophthalmopathy progression within 18 months.

Sequences were derived from peripheral blood mononuclear cells (PBMCs), sampled at new diagnosis, from a patient treated with antithyroid drugs. The sequence derives from a young man with Graves disease.

The CDR3 reads CASSRVTSGSGEQFF. The CDR3 coding sequence is TGTGCCAGCAGCCGAGTCACTAGCGGGAGTGGAGAGCAGTTCTTC. This chain uses TRBV7-9 with TRBJ2-1, with 11 bases matching TRBD2. V trimming: 5 bases; J trimming: 10 bases; junction bases outside the gene matches: 10. Germline V gene lookup returns CDR1 SEHNR and CDR2 FQNEAQ (reference sequence). The CDR3 loop spans 15 amino acids.